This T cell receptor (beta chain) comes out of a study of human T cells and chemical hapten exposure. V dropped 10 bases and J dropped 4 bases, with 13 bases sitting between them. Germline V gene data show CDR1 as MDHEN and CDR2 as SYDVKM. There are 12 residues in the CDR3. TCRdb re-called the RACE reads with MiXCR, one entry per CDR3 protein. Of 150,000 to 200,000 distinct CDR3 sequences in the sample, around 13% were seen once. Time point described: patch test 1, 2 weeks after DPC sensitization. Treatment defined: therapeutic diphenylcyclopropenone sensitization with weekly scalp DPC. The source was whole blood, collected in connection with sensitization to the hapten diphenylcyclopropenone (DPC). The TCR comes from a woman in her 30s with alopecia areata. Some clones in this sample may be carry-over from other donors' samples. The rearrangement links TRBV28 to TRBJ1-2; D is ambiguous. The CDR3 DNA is TGTGCCACCCTAAGTACTCCCTATGGCTACACCTTC. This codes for CATLSTPYGYTF.